Below, 22 T cell receptor beta chains from the same sample are listed, as sequenced in a study of identical twins. TCRdb re-derived calls from the 5' RACE reads in MiXCR, one entry per CDR3 protein. The table includes hundreds of thousands of distinct CDR3 sequences, 21% detected once. This same sample was also taken into another study, of T cells expressing NK-cell markers.

Source material: PBMCs. The receptors come from a woman aged 18-35 years in good health.

This clonotype was observed a handful of times. The chain uses TRBV4-1 and TRBJ2-7, with 12 bases lining up with TRBD2. This CDR3 comprises 15 residues. With 0 bases clipped from V and 5 bases from J, the junction kept 2 bases outside the gene matches. CDR1 and CDR2 from the germline V gene are MGHRA and YSYEKL. The CDR3 is CASSQDRLAGDEQYF. CDR3 in DNA: TGCGCCAGCAGCCAAGATAGACTAGCGGGAGACGAGCAGTACTTC.

This clonotype came up many times. CDR3 coding DNA: TGTGCCAGCATTCCTGCGGGAGGGGTTAACACCGGGGAGCTGTTTTTT. It codes for CASIPAGGVNTGELFF. The J gene is TRBJ2-2, the V gene TRBV12-3 or TRBV12-4; 9 bases map to TRBD2. V shed 7 bases, J shed 2 bases, and the junction held 8 bases outside the gene matches. The CDR3 runs 16 residues.

The table lists this clonotype with a few counts. This chain links TRBV4-3 with TRBJ1-5; 7 nucleotides line up with TRBD1. J was trimmed by 4 bases and V by 1 base; bases with no gene match: 4. Germline loops: CDR1 LGHNA, CDR2 YSLEER. This CDR3 has 15 amino acids. CDR3 sequence: CASSQVYRGNQPQHF. Here the CDR3 DNA reads TGCGCCAGCAGCCAAGTCTACAGGGGTAATCAGCCCCAGCATTTT.

The chain carries TRBV5-1 and TRBJ2-3, with 8 bases matching TRBD2. The CDR3 has 14 amino acids. CDR1 is SGHRS and CDR2 is YFSETQ in the germline V gene. The V and J ends lost 5 bases and 1 base, in that order; junction bases with no gene match: 3. This CDR3 reads CASRSTSGTDTQYF. As DNA, the CDR3 is TGCGCCAGCAGATCGACTAGCGGCACAGATACGCAGTATTTT.

The chain carries TRBV9 and TRBJ2-1; TRBD2 matches 11 bases. The ends lost 0 bases at V and 8 bases at J; junction bases unmatched: 13. Per the germline V gene, CDR1 is SGDLS and CDR2 is YYNGEE. This CDR3 spans 18 amino acids. The CDR3 is CASSVAGSGTSGTHEQFF. Here the CDR3 DNA reads TGTGCCAGCAGCGTAGCAGGAAGTGGGACTAGCGGTACACATGAGCAGTTCTTC. Drawing the rest from reference TRBV9 and TRBJ2-1, the complete variable domain is DSGVTQTPKHLITATGQRVTLRCSPRSGDLSVYWYQQSLDQGLQFLIQYYNGEERAKGNILERFSAQQFPDLHSELNLSSLELGDSALYFCASSVAGSGTSGTHEQFFGPGTRLTVL.

This chain uses TRBV18 with TRBJ2-7; 7 nucleotides line up with TRBD2. Germline trimming cut 4 bases from V and 0 bases from J; bases unmatched to any gene: 9. Germline CDR1 is KGHSH and CDR2 is LQKENI. The CDR3 loop spans 16 amino acids. The CDR3 spells CASSRGTGGTSYEQYF. Written as DNA, the CDR3 is TGTGCCAGCTCACGTGGGACCGGGGGGACCTCCTACGAGCAGTACTTC.

The J gene is TRBJ2-3, the V gene TRBV20-1, with TRBD2 identical over 9 bases. The CDR3 runs to 15 residues. Germline V lookup: CDR1 DFQATT, CDR2 SNEGSKA (reference sequence). With V trimmed by 6 bases and J by 2 bases, 9 bases remained unmatched. CDR3 protein: CSAGTASGTTDTQYF. DNA for the CDR3: TGCAGTGCCGGAACGGCTAGCGGGACCACAGATACGCAGTATTTT.

This clonotype has just a few counts. V usage is TRBV6-5 and J usage is TRBJ1-2, with D tentatively TRBD1 (6 bases). The CDR3 has 15 residues. Trimming removed 0 bases from V and 4 bases from J, with 12 bases in between. Germline CDR1 is MNHEY and CDR2 is SVGAGI. The CDR3 sequence is CASSYSGTPLYGYTF. The CDR3 DNA reads TGTGCCAGCAGTTACTCGGGGACACCACTCTATGGCTACACCTTC.

This clonotype turned up a few times. The chain is built from TRBV5-1 and TRBJ2-7; D is possibly TRBD1 (5 bases). The V and J ends lost 4 bases and 2 bases respectively, with 16 bases between them. The CDR3 is 15 residues long. Germline loops: CDR1 SGHRS, CDR2 YFSETQ. DNA for the CDR3: TGCGCCAGCAGCGGAAGGGTGGACACTCCCTACGAGCAGTACTTC. This codes for CASSGRVDTPYEQYF.

The V and J genes are TRBV6-1 and TRBJ1-2, with D perhaps matching TRBD1 (6 bases). Trimming removed 5 bases from V and 6 bases from J, with 19 bases in between. The CDR3 is 15 residues long. Looked up from germline, CDR1 is MNHNS and CDR2 is SASEGT. CDR3: CASSRDQGMVNGYTF. CDR3 nucleotides: TGTGCCAGCAGTCGCGACCAGGGGATGGTGAATGGCTACACCTTC.

This clonotype was picked up a small number of times. The rearrangement uses TRBV12-3 or TRBV12-4 and TRBJ2-1; 9 bases map to TRBD2. The V segment lost 3 bases and the J segment 10 bases; nucleotides outside the gene matches: 7. The CDR3 is made up of 14 amino acids. CDR3 amino acids: CASSFGGRAGEQFF. In nucleotides, the CDR3 is TGTGCCAGCAGTTTCGGCGGGAGGGCAGGGGAGCAGTTCTTC.

A few counts support this clonotype. This chain joins TRBV10-1 and TRBJ2-1; no reliable D call. With 9 bases removed from V and 0 bases from J, the gap between germline ends came to 9 bases. The CDR3 is 13 amino acids. Germline assignment: CDR1 WNHNN and CDR2 SYGVQD (reference sequence). The CDR3 loop is CARAFSSYNEQFF. As DNA, the CDR3 is TGCGCCAGGGCCTTCAGCTCCTACAATGAGCAGTTCTTC.

In its sample, this clonotype was seen a few times. The chain couples TRBV25-1 to TRBJ2-7; 10 bases fit TRBD2. The CDR3 loop spans 18 amino acids. Germline lookup yields CDR1 MGHDK and CDR2 SYGVNS. With V trimmed by 4 bases and J by 5 bases, 17 bases remained unmatched. The CDR3 DNA sequence: TGTGCCAGCAGTGGTGCAGGGCAGACTAGCGGGTCGGCGGACGAGCAGTACTTC. This codes for CASSGAGQTSGSADEQYF.

This clonotype was counted at least ten times. The chain links TRBV10-1 to TRBJ2-3; D is ambiguous. The V end was cut by 2 bases, the J end by 3 bases, with 6 bases between. CDR1 and CDR2 (germline): WNHNN, SYGVQD (reference sequence). This CDR3 has 13 amino acids. CDR3: CASSEAGTDTQYF. In DNA, the CDR3 is TGCGCCAGCAGTGAGGCAGGAACAGATACGCAGTATTTT.

The gene calls are TRBV7-7 and TRBJ2-1; no clear D gene. Germline CDR1 reads SSHAT; CDR2 reads FNYEAQ (reference sequence). CDR3 length: 17 residues. V lost 4 bases to trimming and J lost 0 bases, with 16 bases between them. The CDR3 DNA sequence: TGTGCCAGCAGCTCGCGCCCTACGGGCAGCTCCTACAATGAGCAGTTCTTC. Its translation is CASSSRPTGSSYNEQFF.

This clonotype was recorded a few times. The J gene is TRBJ2-7, the V gene TRBV20-1, with a possible D match to TRBD2 (5 bases). The CDR3 runs to 13 residues. The ends were cut back, 6 bases at V and 4 bases at J, with 16 bases in the middle. Germline CDR1 reads DFQATT; CDR2 reads SNEGSKA (reference sequence). The CDR3 sequence is CSAKESGRYEQYF. Here the CDR3 DNA reads TGCAGTGCCAAGGAGAGCGGTAGATACGAGCAGTACTTC.

For the CDR3, the DNA is TGTGCCAGCAGTGAAGGGATACTCCACACAGATACGCAGTATTTT. This translates into CASSEGILHTDTQYF. The chain links TRBV6-4 to TRBJ2-3; D is unclear. The V gene's germline CDR1 is MRHNA and CDR2 SNTAGT. The CDR3 consists of 15 residues. The V and J ends lost 3 bases and 2 bases respectively, with 12 bases between them.

This clonotype was counted a few times. This rearrangement joins TRBV7-2 to TRBJ2-7, with TRBD2 matching 7 bases. This CDR3 is 15 amino acids long. CDR1 is SGHTA, CDR2 FQGNSA, per germline. V dropped 0 bases and J dropped 3; count of bases not matched to a gene: 5. The DNA for the CDR3 is TGTGCCAGCAGCTTAGCAGCTAGCGGAAACTACGAGCAGTACTTC. The encoded protein is CASSLAASGNYEQYF.

The table lists this clonotype with a few counts. J is TRBJ1-1 and V is TRBV6-2 or TRBV6-3; the D is unclear. The CDR3 runs to 14 residues. Deletions cut 6 bases from V and 7 bases from J, with 18 bases between. Germline CDR1 and CDR2: MNHEY and SVGEGT. The CDR3 DNA sequence: TGTGCCAGCAGGAAGAATCTAGGACTGGGTGAAGCTTTCTTT. Protein sequence: CASRKNLGLGEAFF.

The chain has TRBV20-1 and TRBJ2-3; unclear D gene. The germline V gene has CDR1 DFQATT and CDR2 SNEGSKA (reference sequence). Trimming took off 3 bases at V and 3 bases at J, with 16 bases between the two ends. This CDR3 spans 15 amino acids. CDR3 in DNA: TGCAGTGCTAGTAAGAGAAAAGTGGGTACAGATACGCAGTATTTT. Its translation is CSASKRKVGTDTQYF.

This clonotype has just a few counts. The chain carries TRBV20-1 and TRBJ2-7; 9 nucleotides agree with TRBD1. V gave up 6 bases and J gave up 3 bases; unmatched junction bases: 6. Germline V gene data show CDR1 as DFQATT and CDR2 as SNEGSKA (reference sequence). The CDR3 extends over 13 amino acids. The CDR3 nucleotides read TGCAGTGCAGGACGGACAGGGGTCTACGAGCAGTACTTC. Encoded protein: CSAGRTGVYEQYF.

The chain combines TRBV5-5 with TRBJ1-2; D may be TRBD1 (5 bases). Germline-derived CDR1 and CDR2 are SGHKS and YYEKEE (reference sequence). The CDR3 is 15 amino acids. The V gene lost 2 bases and the J gene lost 8 bases, with 19 bases spanning the gap. The CDR3 region has the DNA TGTGCCAGCAGCTTTCGGACCCCCCGACAGCAGGGCTACACCTTC. Amino acids: CASSFRTPRQQGYTF.